This entry lists 25 T cell receptor beta chains sequenced from one sample in a study of naive and memory T cell subsets. General observations from the study: Especially in CD8 cells, naive repertoires contained a few larger clonotypes, possibly CD45RA-re-expressing memory cells.

Their antigens remain unidentified. The beta constant-region primer was an equimolar mix of two oligonucleotides covering TRBC1 and TRBC2. Four rounds of PCR amplified the ligated cDNA using nested alpha and beta constant-region primers plus SP2. TCRdb ran MiXCR on the UMI-ligation and nested PCR reads and lists one entry per CDR3 protein. The table has about 160,000 distinct CDR3 sequences, roughly 20% seen once. Input material: naive CD4+ T cells from blood. These receptors were obtained from a human donor in good health.

This clonotype has a count of ten or more. The rearrangement links TRBV3-1 to TRBJ1-1; no firm D call. The ends were cut back, 4 bases at V and 5 bases at J, with 17 bases in the middle. CDR3 length: 15 amino acids. Germline CDR1 and CDR2: LGHDT and YNNKEL (reference sequence). This chain's CDR3 is CASSLALSVGTEAFF. Here the CDR3 DNA reads TGTGCCAGCAGCCTAGCTCTCTCGGTGGGGACTGAAGCTTTCTTT. Variable domain in full (rest from reference TRBV3-1 and TRBJ1-1): DTAVSQTPKYLVTQMGNDKSIKCEQNLGHDTMYWYKQDSKKFLKIMFSYNNKELIINETVPNRFSPKSPDKAHLNLHINSLELGDSAVYFCASSLALSVGTEAFFGQGTRLTVV.

The J gene is TRBJ1-5, the V gene TRBV29-1; no reliable D call. Germline values: CDR1 SQVTM, CDR2 ANQGSEA. The CDR3 length is 12 residues. Trimming removed 4 bases at V and 6 bases at J, with 10 bases between. CDR3 sequence (DNA): TGCAGCGTTGCTGGAGCCGGTCAGCCCCAGCATTTT. Encoded protein: CSVAGAGQPQHF.

This clonotype has just one count. The chain has TRBV14 and TRBJ1-1; 11 bases fit TRBD1. V was clipped by 4 bases and J by 4 bases; unmatched bases: 8. CDR3 length equals 16 residues. CDR1 is SGHDN and CDR2 is FVKESK in the germline V gene. The CDR3: CASSRGGTGGFTEAFF. CDR3 DNA sequence: TGTGCCAGCAGCCGCGGTGGGACAGGGGGATTCACTGAAGCTTTCTTT.

This clonotype has more than one count but fewer than ten. V gene TRBV14 combines with J gene TRBJ2-3; TRBD2 is a possible D gene (6 bases). Between the trimmed V and J ends, which lost 3 bases and 2 bases, there was a span of 12 bases. In germline, CDR1 is SGHDN, CDR2 FVKESK. The CDR3 has 15 amino acids. This chain's CDR3 is CASSHHGGITDTQYF. CDR3 nucleotides: TGTGCCAGCAGCCACCATGGGGGGATCACAGATACGCAGTATTTT.

This chain joins TRBV14 and TRBJ2-4; D is unresolved. Germline values: CDR1 SGHDN, CDR2 FVKESK. V was pared by 2 bases and J by 6 bases, with 11 bases between. This CDR3 spans 14 amino acids. The chain's CDR3 is CASSQKRLGNIQYF. In DNA, the CDR3 is TGTGCCAGCAGCCAAAAACGACTGGGAAACATTCAGTACTTC.

This clonotype occurred a few times. The V and J genes are TRBV6-2 or TRBV6-3 and TRBJ2-6, with D possibly called TRBD1 or TRBD2 (6 bases each). CDR1 MNHEY and CDR2 SVGEGT come from the germline V gene. The V end lost 7 bases, the J end lost 5 bases, and 12 bases lay between the germline ends. The CDR3 is 14 amino acids. CDR3 loop: CASNEGGWANVLTF. In nucleotides, the CDR3 is TGTGCCAGCAACGAGGGGGGCTGGGCCAACGTCCTGACTTTC.

This chain connects TRBV12-5 to TRBJ2-7, with D unresolved. Trimming stripped 0 bases from V and 9 bases from J, with 15 bases between. Germline V gives CDR1 LGHNT, CDR2 FRNRAP. This CDR3 has 14 amino acids. DNA for the CDR3: TGTGCTAGTGGTTTGGTAGGTGGCGGCCCCGGGCAGTACTTC. Translated: CASGLVGGGPGQYF.

In its sample, this clonotype was seen a few times. V gene TRBV20-1 combines with J gene TRBJ2-7; D remains ambiguous. V shed 0 bases and J shed 4 bases, with 7 bases lying between them. Germline CDR1 reads DFQATT; CDR2 reads SNEGSKA (reference sequence). This CDR3 is 12 amino acids long. The CDR3 here is CSARDGPYEQYF. Written as DNA, the CDR3 is TGCAGTGCTAGAGATGGGCCATACGAGCAGTACTTC.

This clonotype appeared many times. V is TRBV7-9 and J is TRBJ2-7, with D hard to call. The length of the CDR3 is 16 residues. CDR1 SEHNR and CDR2 FQNEAQ come from the germline V gene (reference sequence). V lost 5 bases and J lost 2, with 19 bases in between. For the CDR3, the DNA is TGTGCCAGCAGCCCCCCCCCCAGGACCTGGGCCTACGAGCAGTACTTC. This codes for CASSPPPRTWAYEQYF. Using reference TRBV7-9 and TRBJ2-7 for the parts outside the CDR3, the full variable domain is DTGVSQNPRHKITKRGQNVTFRCDPISEHNRLYWYRQTLGQGPEFLTYFQNEAQLEKSRLLSDRFSAERPKGSFSTLEIQRTEQGDSAMYLCASSPPPRTWAYEQYFGPGTRLTVT.

V usage is TRBV19 and J usage is TRBJ2-1; 11 nucleotides agree with TRBD2. Losses at the gene ends were 6 bases for V and 8 bases for J; bases not matched to a gene: 6. The CDR3 loop spans 14 amino acids. CDR1 and CDR2 from the germline V gene are LNHDA and SQIVND (reference sequence). Here the CDR3 DNA reads TGTGCCAGTAGCTTAGCGGGAGGGCCTTATGAGCAGTTCTTC. Translation gives CASSLAGGPYEQFF.

The table lists this clonotype with a count of one. The genes are TRBV27 and TRBJ2-1; D is unresolved. Trimming removed 4 bases from V and 0 bases from J, with 13 bases in between. This CDR3 contains 16 residues. Looked up from germline, CDR1 is MNHEY and CDR2 is SMNVEV (reference sequence). The CDR3 spells CASSSPKGYSYNEQFF. CDR3 DNA: TGTGCCAGCAGTTCCCCGAAGGGCTACTCCTACAATGAGCAGTTCTTC.

The chain recombines TRBV28 with TRBJ1-2; 8 nucleotides line up with TRBD1. The CDR3 length is 15 residues. Germline CDR1 and CDR2: MDHEN and SYDVKM. J gave up 3 bases and V 2 bases, and 5 bases lay outside the gene matches. For the CDR3, the DNA is TGTGCCAGCAGTTTAGCGGAACAGGGGGACTATGGCTACACCTTC. Protein product: CASSLAEQGDYGYTF.

This clonotype was seen only a few times. The chain carries TRBV12-3 or TRBV12-4 and TRBJ2-2; TRBD1 matches 9 bases. V trimming: 4 bases; J trimming: 5 bases; junction bases outside the gene matches: 5. The CDR3 spans 15 residues. The DNA of the CDR3 is TGTGCCAGCAGTTCCGGGACAGGGAGGACCGGGGAGCTGTTTTTT. Protein sequence: CASSSGTGRTGELFF.

This clonotype was found many times. This rearrangement joins TRBV28 to TRBJ2-1; D not resolved. V lost 3 bases and J lost 4, with 10 bases in between. CDR3 size: 14 residues. Germline V CDR1 and CDR2: MDHEN, SYDVKM. The CDR3 DNA is TGTGCCAGCAGTTTCCCGAAAAGATACAATGAGCAGTTCTTC. Translating gives CASSFPKRYNEQFF. The full variable domain, its missing parts supplied by reference TRBV28 and TRBJ2-1, is DVKVTQSSRYLVKRTGEKVFLECVQDMDHENMFWYRQDPGLGLRLIYFSYDVKMKEKGDIPEGYSVSREKKERFSLILESASTNQTSMYLCASSFPKRYNEQFFGPGTRLTVL.

This clonotype was seen only a few times. This sequence joins TRBV6-2 or TRBV6-3 and TRBJ2-7, with 14 bases fitting TRBD2. CDR1 MNHEY and CDR2 SVGEGT come from the germline V gene. The CDR3 is made up of 19 amino acids. The V gene end was trimmed by 2 bases and the J gene end by 2 bases; junction bases not matched to a gene: 11. The CDR3 here is CASSYPRLAGGLLPYEQYF. The CDR3 region has the DNA TGTGCCAGCAGTTACCCCAGACTAGCGGGAGGGCTACTCCCCTACGAGCAGTACTTC.

The V and J genes are TRBV3-1 and TRBJ2-5, with D possibly TRBD1 on 6 matching bases. This CDR3 region has 13 residues. Trimming took 5 bases from V and 2 from J, leaving 9 bases between them. Germline V gene data show CDR1 as LGHDT and CDR2 as YNNKEL (reference sequence). The CDR3 sequence is CASSGQRQETQYF. CDR3 sequence (DNA): TGTGCCAGCAGCGGACAGAGACAAGAGACCCAGTACTTC.

The chain employs TRBV6-5 and TRBJ2-7; 7 bases map to TRBD1. The CDR3 consists of 14 residues. V lost 7 bases and J lost 3; bases outside the gene matches: 9. Germline V gives CDR1 MNHEY, CDR2 SVGAGI. This chain's CDR3 is CASKHPGQHYEQYF. In nucleotides, the CDR3 is TGTGCCAGCAAGCATCCGGGACAGCACTACGAGCAGTACTTC.

V gene TRBV6-1 combines with J gene TRBJ1-2; D might be TRBD1 (5 bases). V lost 6 bases and J 5 bases, leaving 16 bases between the germline ends. The germline V gene encodes CDR1 MNHNS and CDR2 SASEGT. CDR3 size: 14 residues. CDR3 sequence (DNA): TGTGCCAGCAGCTCCGCGACAGAAATATATGGCTACACCTTC. This encodes CASSSATEIYGYTF.

The chain links TRBV4-1 to TRBJ2-3, with D possibly matching TRBD1 (6 bases). Germline V gene lookup returns CDR1 MGHRA and CDR2 YSYEKL. Trimming left V 5 bases short and J 0 bases short, with 12 bases between. The CDR3 is made up of 15 amino acids. As DNA, the CDR3 is TGCGCCAGCAGCTCCGGACAGTCTAGCACAGATACGCAGTATTTT. It yields the protein CASSSGQSSTDTQYF.

The rearrangement links TRBV10-3 to TRBJ2-7; TRBD2 agrees at 12 bases. Unmatched junction bases numbered 8, after V lost 4 bases and J lost 7 bases. Germline CDR1 ENHRY, CDR2 SYGVKD. The CDR3 sequence is 15 residues long. The CDR3 sequence is CAISGELAGGKEQYF. The CDR3 DNA is TGTGCCATCAGTGGAGAACTAGCGGGGGGAAAGGAGCAGTACTTC.

This clonotype has more than one count but fewer than ten. This chain links TRBV7-9 with TRBJ1-4, with D hard to call. This CDR3 spans 15 amino acids. The ends were cut back, 0 bases at V and 0 bases at J, with 5 bases in the middle. CDR1 SEHNR and CDR2 FQNEAQ come from the germline V gene (reference sequence). This CDR3 reads CASSLAQATNEKLFF. The CDR3 DNA reads TGTGCCAGCAGCTTAGCGCAGGCAACTAATGAAAAACTGTTTTTT.

The chain carries TRBV5-1 and TRBJ2-3; D gene unclear. The CDR3 contains 13 residues. Germline lookup yields CDR1 SGHRS and CDR2 YFSETQ. V was trimmed by 6 bases and J by 0 bases, leaving 8 bases between them. The CDR3 sequence: CASTSTSTDTQYF. In DNA, the CDR3 is TGCGCCAGCACCTCGACGAGCACAGATACGCAGTATTTT.

The gene calls are TRBV14 and TRBJ2-1; either TRBD1 or TRBD2 may supply D (5 bases each). Germline CDR1 SGHDN, CDR2 FVKESK. This CDR3 comprises 15 residues. Trimming left V 0 bases short and J 6 bases short, with 12 bases between. The CDR3 sequence is CASSQEYSGRNEQFF. CDR3 in DNA: TGTGCCAGCAGCCAAGAATATTCGGGACGCAATGAGCAGTTCTTC.

The sample holds a few counts of this clonotype. V and J are TRBV7-6 and TRBJ2-2; D gene uncertain. The CDR3 runs to 15 residues. Germline CDR1 is SGHVS and CDR2 is FNYEAQ. V was clipped by 1 base and J by 1 base, with 7 bases between them. The CDR3 spells CASSLVAVNTGELFF. CDR3 DNA sequence: TGTGCCAGCAGCTTAGTGGCGGTGAACACCGGGGAGCTGTTTTTT.

The chain has TRBV12-3 or TRBV12-4 and TRBJ2-4; D is perhaps TRBD1 (6 bases). The CDR3 runs 16 residues. V was clipped by 3 bases and J by 4 bases, with 16 bases between them. CDR3 nucleotides: TGTGCCAGCAGTTTCTCGGGCGCCAGGGGAAAAAACATTCAGTACTTC. This gives the protein CASSFSGARGKNIQYF.